The sequence of this T cell receptor beta chain was determined in a study of T cell responses to AZD1222 COVID-19 vaccine. Study-wide points: Spike-specific TCRs gained breadth and depth after people received two AZD1222 doses.

TCRdb's table, derived via immunoSEQ multiplex PCR, lists solely in-frame clones and lacks some. Here the sample spans about 140,000 clones, roughly 89% being singletons. On this clone itself: Its antigen is not known.

The sequence was obtained from an adult in good health. This specimen was peripheral blood, taken on day 0 of AZD1222 vaccination.

The CDR3 nucleotides are TGTGCCAGCAGCACGGGTCCACAAGAGACCCAGTACTTC. As protein: CASSTGPQETQYF. V gene TRBV7-9 combines with J gene TRBJ2-5; D not resolved. Trimming shortened V by 5 bases and J by 2 bases, and 9 bases separated the two germline ends. The CDR3 totals 13 residues. Germline V gene data show CDR1 as SEHNR and CDR2 as FQNEAQ (reference sequence).